A single T cell receptor (beta chain) is shown here with its context. Its antigen is not yet known. Base qualities were left out, and no much larger clone turns up one base away. The sample has other DNA sequences that encode this CDR3 too. The germline V gene yields SGHRS for CDR1 and YFSETQ for CDR2. CDR3 length: 14 amino acids, cysteine to phenylalanine. Of all the DNA, just the CDR3 is kept, 42 bases in frame from base 1. The germline V and J ends show losses of 3 bases and 2 bases respectively, and no gene match explains 2 bases of the junction. This sample is drawn from a study of shared clonotypes between healthy human individuals (dated by TCRdb to 2018 to 2020). Broadly, across the study: The cohort comprised two women and three men aged 18 to 49 years. For each donor, CD4 naive and CD4 memory were each given three plates, CD8 naive was given two plates, and CD8 memory was given one plate. To estimate repertoire size and how much clonotypes are shared between individuals, the study performed deep sequencing of blood TCR repertoires from 4 to 6 healthy adults. Different laboratories and diverse techniques were used to prepare libraries and sequence TCR repertoires, to increase sequencing depth and limit assay-specific biases. Per donor, leukapheresis produced somewhere between about 0.9 and 9.5 billion PBMCs.

Using the deep immunoSEQ assay, multiplex PCR amplified TCR CDR3 regions from genomic DNA. Genomic DNA extracted from each cell subset was distributed evenly over all wells of several immunoSEQ 96-well plates, and each plate served as one replicate. Each replicate PCR for sorted subsets received roughly 0.2 ug genomic DNA, equal to 28,000 or so T cell genomes. Purified libraries were measured with a Qubit 3.0 fluorometer, size-checked on a Bioanalyzer 2100, and measured again with the KAPA Library Quantification kit. A separate single-read 150-cycle Illumina NextSeq 550 flow cell was used to sequence each immunoSEQ 96-well plate. In the source study's methods: Because the immunoSEQ output included only junctional sequences and no quality scores, the filtering could not be the same as the filtering used for full-length reads. To assign V/J genes and CDR3, sequences were annotated using PyIR, a Python wrapper for IgBLAST v1.9, with IMGT germline references. Reads were removed for weak V/J assignments (E-value above 1e-6), missing CDR3, stop codons, out-of-frame junctions, or ambiguous translated residues. V3J clonotypes were defined as sequences sharing an identical inferred V gene, J gene, and CDR3 amino acid sequence. To compute the percentage overlap between repertoires, the number of shared unique clonotypes was divided by the size of the smaller repertoire. Richness of each repertoire was evaluated using RTK rarefaction, the Chao1 estimator, and Recon v2.1 estimates of unobserved clonotypes. OLGA was used to compute generation probabilities for all TCRbeta clonotypes that the gDNA method yielded from a handful of donors. Entries here come from immuneACCESS through TCRdb and include only in-frame sequences with V and J called. Some clones fail to appear in such tables; in the studies checked, an unresolved V gene covers under half of the shortfall, and the cause of the remainder is unknown. V and J calls and clone size follow that table, whereas D and trimming were derived from the DNA. This sample is represented by 2 million to 2.5 million clones; 80% to 95% of them were singletons. Approximately 0.36% of the sample belongs to the ten largest clones.

Healthy HIV-negative adults with no recently reported acute infections or vaccinations were included as donors. Every donor was a Caucasian adult living in Nashville, Tennessee, USA. CD4+ T cells were enriched by magnetic negative selection, after which naive cells were positively selected on CD45RA and the negative fraction was taken as the memory subset. Blood was collected by leukapheresis, and PBMCs were isolated by Ficoll-Histopaque density gradient centrifugation and then cryopreserved in liquid nitrogen vapor phase. Purity and quantity of every magnetically sorted T cell population were checked by analytical flow cytometry. Genomic DNA was isolated from every sorted fraction and measured by UV absorbance on a Nanodrop 2000c. Here is what the overall study found, with its caveats: Sampling was limited to blood, and TCR repertoires in tissue likely differ from TCR repertoires in blood. Across a handful of donors, about 5% of naive CD4, more than 3% of naive CD8, about 2% of memory CD4, and about 0.4% of memory CD8 clonotypes were shared. Naive subsets generally had larger estimated clonotype richness than memory subsets. Pairwise subsampling indicated that sequencing depth was expected to affect the degree of clonotype sharing among donors. Rarefaction of sorted-subset datasets indicated incomplete sequencing despite the large sequencing depth. Clonotypes shared by all four sorted-subset donors showed higher generation probabilities than non-shared clonotypes. Because the study included a small number of donors, the genetic and exposure-history diversity represented was limited.

The source of this sequence is a man younger than 30 in good health. Some clones in this sample may be carry-over from other donors' samples. This chain is built from TRBV5-1 and TRBJ1-5; 7 central bases correspond to TRBD1. The sequenced sample was naive CD4+ T cells from PBMCs. The meaning of the sample's cell subset or site label: CD45RA+ positively selected. The CDR3 reads CASSSTGGNQPQHF. DNA sequence: TGCGCCAGCAGCTCAACAGGGGGCAATCAGCCCCAGCATTTT.